The 14 T cell receptor beta chains below all came from one sample that was sequenced in a study of shared clonotypes between healthy human individuals. Some clones are missing from TCRdb's copy, which holds only in-frame ones; the method was immunoSEQ multiplex PCR. The sample yields 2 million to 2.5 million clones, nearly 97% seen once. Sequenced input: naive CD4+ T cells sorted from blood. Subset meaning: CD45RA+ positively selected. All receptors derive from a man between 18 and 35 years old in good health.

This chain links TRBV28 with TRBJ1-1; 7 nucleotides match TRBD1. The CDR3 sequence is 14 residues long. From germline, CDR1 is MDHEN and CDR2 SYDVKM. Trimming cost V 3 bases and J 11 bases; bases outside gene matches: 12. The CDR3 region is CASSFPLSTGRAFF. The CDR3 DNA sequence: TGTGCCAGCAGTTTCCCCCTCTCGACAGGGCGGGCTTTCTTT.

The chain links TRBV6-5 to TRBJ2-1; a possible D gene is TRBD1 (6 bases). The ends were cut back, 0 bases at V and 13 bases at J, with 7 bases in the middle. The CDR3 has 11 residues. Germline CDR1 MNHEY, CDR2 SVGAGI. CDR3 DNA: TGTGCCAGCAGTTACTCGGGGGCTCAGTTCTTC. This sequence encodes CASSYSGAQFF.

V gene TRBV28 combines with J gene TRBJ2-1, with TRBD1 as a possible D gene (6 bases). The CDR3 is 15 amino acids. V lost 5 bases to trimming and J lost 3 bases, with 14 bases between them. In germline, CDR1 is MDHEN, CDR2 SYDVKM. The CDR3 sequence is CASSRTGTYYNEQFF. The CDR3 DNA follows: TGTGCCAGCAGTCGAACCGGGACATACTACAATGAGCAGTTCTTC.

The chain carries TRBV5-1 and TRBJ2-7, with 7 bases that match TRBD1. V lost 4 bases to trimming and J lost 3 bases; unmatched junction nucleotides: 7. This CDR3 comprises 14 residues. Germline CDR1 is SGHRS and CDR2 is YFSETQ. CDR3 in DNA: TGCGCCAGCAGCGCGACAGGGCCGGGCTACGAGCAGTACTTC. As protein: CASSATGPGYEQYF.

This clone has only one observation. V usage is TRBV4-2 and J usage is TRBJ2-3; tentative D call: TRBD1 (5 bases). Germline CDR1 and CDR2: LGHNA and YNFKEQ. V shed 1 base and J shed 2 bases, with 10 bases lying between them. There are 15 residues in the CDR3. Here the CDR3 reads CASSQADSYTDTQYF. The CDR3 region has the DNA TGTGCCAGCAGCCAAGCCGACAGCTACACAGATACGCAGTATTTT.

V gene TRBV7-8 combines with J gene TRBJ2-7; tentative D call: TRBD2 (6 bases). V lost 3 bases and J lost 2, with 11 bases in between. The CDR3 length is 14 residues. CDR1 and CDR2 (germline): SGHVS, FQNEAQ. CDR3 bases: TGTGCCAGCAGCTTGATTCGCGGGACCTACGAGCAGTACTTC. Protein sequence: CASSLIRGTYEQYF.

The chain carries TRBV21-1 and TRBJ2-7. TRBV21-1 is a pseudogene. CDR3 length: 14 residues. The CDR3 region is CASSKKNGSYEQYF. The CDR3, as DNA: TGTGCCAGCAGCAAAAAGAACGGCAGCTACGAGCAGTACTTC.

This clone was detected only a few times. V usage is TRBV7-9 and J usage is TRBJ1-2, with D unclear. Germline lookup yields CDR1 SEHNR and CDR2 FQNEAQ (reference sequence). Trimming cost V 3 bases and J 8 bases, with 10 bases left between them. The CDR3 totals 12 residues. The CDR3 DNA is TGTGCCAGCAGCTTCAGGACCCAAGGCTACACCTTC. Amino acid sequence: CASSFRTQGYTF.

The chain joins TRBV7-6 to TRBJ2-1; 10 positions agree with TRBD2. Germline CDR1 SGHVS, CDR2 FNYEAQ. The CDR3 covers 15 residues. V lost 7 bases and J lost 5; bases outside the gene matches: 8. This chain's CDR3 is CASKRAGGGDNEQFF. The CDR3 DNA is TGTGCCAGCAAACGAGCGGGAGGGGGGGACAATGAGCAGTTCTTC.

This chain uses TRBV27 with TRBJ2-7; TRBD2 matches at 7 bases. Germline V lookup: CDR1 MNHEY, CDR2 SMNVEV (reference sequence). The CDR3 is made up of 13 amino acids. Trimming removed 5 bases from V and 3 bases from J; junction bases left unmatched: 4. Here the CDR3 DNA reads TGTGCCAGCAGTCAGTGGGAGGGCTACGAGCAGTACTTC. This codes for CASSQWEGYEQYF.

This clone was seen just once. The V call is TRBV28, the J call TRBJ1-4; D uncertain. This CDR3 has 14 amino acids. Germline lookup yields CDR1 MDHEN and CDR2 SYDVKM. Between the trimmed V and J ends, which lost 5 bases and 4 bases, there was a span of 11 bases. The CDR3 loop is CASSARLFNEKLFF. The CDR3 nucleotides are TGTGCCAGCAGTGCCAGACTGTTTAATGAAAAACTGTTTTTT.

J is TRBJ2-7 and V is TRBV10-3; 11 nucleotides line up with TRBD2. CDR1 is ENHRY and CDR2 is SYGVKD in the germline V gene. The CDR3 extends over 15 amino acids. V lost 6 bases, J lost 3 bases, and 7 bases stayed unmatched. The CDR3 spells CAIRPTSGTYYEQYF. The CDR3 nucleotides read TGTGCCATCAGACCGACTAGCGGGACATACTACGAGCAGTACTTC.

This chain links TRBV29-1 with TRBJ1-3; no clear D gene. CDR1 and CDR2 from the germline V gene are SQVTM and ANQGSEA. The CDR3 sequence is 15 residues long. V was shortened by 4 bases and J by 0 bases, with 13 bases between the two germline ends. The CDR3 region has the DNA TGCAGCGTTGGAGGGCAGGTCTTCTCTGGAAACACCATATATTTT. Translation: CSVGGQVFSGNTIYF.

The CDR3 DNA is TGTGCCAGCACCTCTAGCGGCAATGAGCAGTTCTTC. Protein sequence: CASTSSGNEQFF. The chain joins TRBV6-5 to TRBJ2-1, with 7 bases matching TRBD2. J lost 6 bases, V lost 7 bases, and 3 bases had no gene match. The CDR3 has 12 amino acids. Germline V gene lookup returns CDR1 MNHEY and CDR2 SVGAGI.